This is a list of T cell receptor beta chains from one sample in a study of blood T cell repertoires in COVID-19. Clones were sequenced by immunoSEQ multiplex PCR, and TCRdb holds only the in-frame ones, with some missing. Of some 170,000 clones listed, about 90% are singletons. The sequenced sample consisted of PBMCs or T cells enriched from blood (not recorded which). The receptors were gathered from a human donor with acute COVID-19. The donor label of this sample is uncertain. CDR3s leave out the opening cysteine and the closing phenylalanine or tryptophan. The order of the fields is J gene, V gene, D gene, CDR3 protein. The D gene is left open where the match is weak.

j_call: TRBJ2-7
v_call: TRBV18
d_call: TRBD2
cdr3_aa: ASSGEGRYEQY

j_call: TRBJ2-2
v_call: TRBV30
d_call: .
cdr3_aa: AWSVQNTGELF

j_call: TRBJ2-7
v_call: TRBV27
d_call: .
cdr3_aa: ASSFGQFYEQY

j_call: TRBJ1-2
v_call: TRBV5-6
d_call: .
cdr3_aa: ASSLDSYGYT

j_call: TRBJ2-1
v_call: TRBV5-3
d_call: TRBD2
cdr3_aa: ARSSIPGLAYEQF

j_call: TRBJ2-2
v_call: TRBV12-5
d_call: .
cdr3_aa: ASGSERARLTGELF

j_call: TRBJ2-5
v_call: TRBV7-8
d_call: .
cdr3_aa: ASSPQVRGTQETQY

j_call: TRBJ1-2
v_call: TRBV18
d_call: TRBD1
cdr3_aa: ASSQTGDYGYT

j_call: TRBJ2-1
v_call: TRBV5-6
d_call: TRBD2
cdr3_aa: ASSRRLAGGSSYNEQF

j_call: TRBJ1-2
v_call: TRBV2
d_call: .
cdr3_aa: ASSEARRGADGYT

j_call: TRBJ2-1
v_call: TRBV5-1
d_call: TRBD1
cdr3_aa: ASSLVDRGINEQF

j_call: TRBJ2-7
v_call: TRBV27
d_call: .
cdr3_aa: ASSLGPGGYEQY

j_call: TRBJ1-5
v_call: TRBV19
d_call: .
cdr3_aa: ASSGWGGGNQPQH

j_call: TRBJ1-5
v_call: TRBV4-3
d_call: .
cdr3_aa: ASSQDRDQPQH

j_call: TRBJ2-1
v_call: TRBV5-1
d_call: .
cdr3_aa: ASSSGYNEQF

j_call: TRBJ2-1
v_call: TRBV21-1
d_call: .
cdr3_aa: ARIPGQGIEQF

j_call: TRBJ2-1
v_call: TRBV12-2
d_call: .
cdr3_aa: ASRLALVIPSYNEQF

j_call: TRBJ2-7
v_call: TRBV7-8
d_call: .
cdr3_aa: ASSFPRLGSSYEQY

j_call: TRBJ2-1
v_call: TRBV3-1/TRBV3-2
d_call: TRBD2
cdr3_aa: ASSAPIGRNNEQF

j_call: TRBJ2-7
v_call: TRBV7-9
d_call: TRBD1
cdr3_aa: ASSLTGAYEQY

j_call: TRBJ2-1
v_call: TRBV30
d_call: TRBD1
cdr3_aa: AWSAGQFQSSYNEQF

j_call: TRBJ1-2
v_call: TRBV9
d_call: .
cdr3_aa: ASSPRTGNYGYT

j_call: TRBJ2-7
v_call: TRBV7-9
d_call: .
cdr3_aa: ASSLALGAVRDEQY

j_call: TRBJ2-4
v_call: TRBV4-3
d_call: TRBD1
cdr3_aa: ASIEDRGNIQY

j_call: TRBJ2-2
v_call: TRBV18
d_call: TRBD1
cdr3_aa: ASSPGQDPGELF